These 6 T cell receptor beta chains share one sample of origin, sequenced in a study of T-cell reconstitution after alpha-beta-depleted transplantation in children. Preparation of the TCRbeta library involved a method that used unique molecular identifiers. TCRdb ran MiXCR on the PCR reads and lists one entry per CDR3 protein. The sample includes 250,000 to 300,000 distinct CDR3 sequences, 11% of them seen just once. The sequenced sample was peripheral blood, obtained 180 days after TCRalphabeta/CD19-depleted stem cell transplant. These receptors all stem from a male patient between 2 and 10 years old who had a stem cell transplant for chronic granulomatous disease, so the T cells may come from the graft donor.

This clonotype was seen many times. This sequence joins TRBV7-9 and TRBJ2-3; D uncertain. Trimming took 7 bases from V and 0 from J, leaving 14 bases between them. Germline-derived CDR1 and CDR2 are SEHNR and FQNEAQ (reference sequence). The CDR3 is made up of 15 amino acids. CDR3 DNA: TGTGCCAGCACCCGGTACCCGGAGAGCACAGATACGCAGTATTTT. This translates into CASTRYPESTDTQYF.

This clonotype was observed many times. J is TRBJ2-3 and V is TRBV5-1; D unclear. Germline CDR1 reads SGHRS; CDR2 reads YFSETQ. Trimming removed 0 bases from V and 4 bases from J, with 9 bases in between. The CDR3 consists of 14 residues. This chain's CDR3 is CASSLDSGADTQYF. The CDR3 DNA sequence: TGCGCCAGCAGCTTGGACTCTGGCGCAGATACGCAGTATTTT.

There are many counts of this clonotype. The chain carries TRBV19 and TRBJ2-1, with D possibly TRBD1 on 5 matching bases. The CDR3 consists of 13 residues. Trimming stripped 3 bases from V and 7 bases from J, with 10 bases between. Germline lookup yields CDR1 LNHDA and CDR2 SQIVND (reference sequence). This CDR3 is CASSISQGNEQFF. In DNA, the CDR3 is TGTGCCAGTAGTATTAGTCAGGGAAATGAGCAGTTCTTC. Combining the CDR3 with reference TRBV19 and TRBJ2-1 gives the whole variable domain DGGITQSPKYLFRKEGQNVTLSCEQNLNHDAMYWYRQDPGQGLRLIYYSQIVNDFQKGDIAEGYSVSREKKESFPLTVTSAQKNPTAFYLCASSISQGNEQFFGPGTRLTVL.

This clonotype was found many times. The V and J genes are TRBV28 and TRBJ1-1, with a tentative D call TRBD1 (5 bases). The V end was cut by 10 bases, the J end by 11 bases, with 14 bases between. The CDR3 runs to 10 residues. Germline V gives CDR1 MDHEN, CDR2 SYDVKM. CDR3 in amino acids: CAIGGVGAFF. CDR3 DNA: TGTGCCATCGGGGGGGTTGGTGCTTTCTTT.

This chain connects TRBV20-1 to TRBJ2-7; 11 nucleotides agree with TRBD2. With 2 bases clipped from V and 5 bases from J, the junction kept 5 bases outside the gene matches. Germline V gives CDR1 DFQATT, CDR2 SNEGSKA (reference sequence). This CDR3 has 14 residues. The CDR3 loop is CSARSLAGVDEQYF. The CDR3 bases are TGCAGTGCTAGATCACTAGCGGGAGTCGACGAGCAGTACTTC.

This clonotype was seen at least ten times. This rearrangement joins TRBV7-9 to TRBJ2-3; the D is unclear. The germline gives CDR1 SEHNR, CDR2 FQNEAQ (reference sequence). The V end lost 5 bases, the J end lost 2 bases, and 11 bases lay between the germline ends. The CDR3 runs 14 residues. In nucleotides, the CDR3 is TGTGCCAGCAGCCCAGATGCCTACACAGATACGCAGTATTTT. Translating it yields CASSPDAYTDTQYF.